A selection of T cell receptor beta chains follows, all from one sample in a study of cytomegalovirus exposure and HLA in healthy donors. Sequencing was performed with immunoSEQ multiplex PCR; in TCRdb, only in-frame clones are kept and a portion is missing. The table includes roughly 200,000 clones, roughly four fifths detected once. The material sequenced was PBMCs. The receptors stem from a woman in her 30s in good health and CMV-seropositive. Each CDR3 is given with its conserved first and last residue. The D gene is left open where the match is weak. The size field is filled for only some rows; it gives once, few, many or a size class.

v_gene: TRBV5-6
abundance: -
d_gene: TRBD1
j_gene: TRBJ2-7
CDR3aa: CASSFVGQGALEQYF
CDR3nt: TGTGCCAGCAGCTTTGTAGGACAGGGGGCGCTTGAGCAGTACTTC

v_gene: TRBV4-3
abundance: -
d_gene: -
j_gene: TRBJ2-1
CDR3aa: CASSQDRSGYYNEQFF
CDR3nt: TGCGCCAGCAGCCAAGATAGGAGCGGATACTACAATGAGCAGTTCTTC

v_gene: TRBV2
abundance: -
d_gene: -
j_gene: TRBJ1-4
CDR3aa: CASRGYTKVNFATNEKLFF
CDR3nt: TGTGCCAGCAGAGGATATACTAAGGTGAATTTCGCAACTAATGAAAAACTGTTTTTT

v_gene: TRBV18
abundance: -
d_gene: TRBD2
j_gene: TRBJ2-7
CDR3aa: CASSPSAGGSSYEQYF
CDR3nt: TGTGCCAGCTCACCCTCGGCGGGAGGTAGCTCCTACGAGCAGTACTTC

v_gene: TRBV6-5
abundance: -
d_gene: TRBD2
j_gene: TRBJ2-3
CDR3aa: CASSYQLAGADTQYF
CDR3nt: TGTGCCAGCAGTTACCAACTAGCGGGAGCAGATACGCAGTATTTT

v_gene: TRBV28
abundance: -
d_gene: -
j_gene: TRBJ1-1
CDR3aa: CASTLTLMNTEAFF
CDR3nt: TGTGCCAGCACCTTAACGCTAATGAACACTGAAGCTTTCTTT

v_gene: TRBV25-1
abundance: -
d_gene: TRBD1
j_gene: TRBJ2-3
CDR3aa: CASSIRQGATDTQYF
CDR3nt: TGTGCCAGCAGTATTCGACAGGGGGCAACAGATACGCAGTATTTT

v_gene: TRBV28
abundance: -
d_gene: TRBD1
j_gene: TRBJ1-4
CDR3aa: CAIQDRVEEKLFF
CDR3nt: TGTGCCATCCAGGACAGGGTTGAGGAAAAACTGTTTTTT

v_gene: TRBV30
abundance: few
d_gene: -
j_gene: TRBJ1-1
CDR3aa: CAWSVQSNTEAFF
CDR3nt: TGTGCCTGGAGTGTACAATCGAACACTGAAGCTTTCTTT

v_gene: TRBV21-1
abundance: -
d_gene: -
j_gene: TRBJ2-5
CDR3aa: CASPPGAGGHQETQYF
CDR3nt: TGTGCCAGCCCGCCCGGAGCAGGGGGCCACCAAGAGACCCAGTACTTC

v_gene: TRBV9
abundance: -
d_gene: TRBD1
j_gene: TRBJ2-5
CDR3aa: CASSPPRQGLQETQYF
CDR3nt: TGTGCCAGCAGCCCCCCGCGACAGGGCCTCCAAGAGACCCAGTACTTC